The 12 T cell receptor beta chains reported below all come from one sample, sequenced in a study of beta chain features in type 1 diabetes. Expressed TCRB transcripts got sequenced, as all isolated RNA was reverse transcribed. This table comes from immunoSEQ multiplex PCR, and its TCRdb copy is limited to in-frame clones, with some not included. The table includes about 160,000 clones, 7.5% to 10% detected once. Material: central memory CD4+ T cells from blood. The receptors come from a woman between 18 and 29 years old in good health.

V gene TRBV9 combines with J gene TRBJ2-7; possibly TRBD1 for D (5 bases). The CDR3 has 14 residues. Trimming took 4 bases from V and 3 from J, leaving 14 bases between them. Per the germline V gene, CDR1 is SGDLS and CDR2 is YYNGEE. CDR3 loop: CASSSDSFSYEQYF. CDR3 in DNA: TGTGCCAGCAGCTCCGACAGCTTCAGCTACGAGCAGTACTTC.

This clone was observed a handful of times. The rearrangement joins TRBV6-5 to TRBJ1-6; 7 bases align to TRBD1. V gave up 0 bases and J gave up 9 bases; unmatched junction bases: 5. The V gene's germline CDR1 is MNHEY and CDR2 SVGAGI. This CDR3 comprises 15 residues. The chain's CDR3 is CASSYSPGQASPLHF. In nucleotides, the CDR3 is TGTGCCAGCAGTTACTCCCCCGGACAGGCTTCACCCCTCCACTTT.

This clone was detected a few times. CDR3 sequence: CASSLSSGPSYNEQFF. CDR3 nucleotides: TGTGCCAGCAGCCTATCTAGCGGGCCTTCCTACAATGAGCAGTTCTTC. The chain couples TRBV5-4 to TRBJ2-1, with 8 nucleotides matching TRBD2. The length of the CDR3 is 16 residues. V gave up 4 bases and J gave up 1 base; unmatched junction bases: 7. Germline V lookup: CDR1 SGHNT, CDR2 YYREEE (reference sequence).

This clone was counted between two and nine times. This chain connects TRBV7-9 to TRBJ2-5; D gene ambiguous. This CDR3 contains 14 residues. Trimming took 1 base from V and 4 from J, leaving 10 bases between them. CDR1 is SEHNR, CDR2 FQNEAQ, per germline (reference sequence). The CDR3 region is CASSLGASRETQYF. CDR3 coding DNA: TGTGCCAGCAGCTTAGGGGCTTCAAGAGAGACCCAGTACTTC.

A few counts support this clone. The chain joins TRBV5-1 to TRBJ2-3, with D perhaps matching TRBD2 (5 bases). The CDR3 is 13 amino acids. Per germline, CDR1 SGHRS and CDR2 YFSETQ. V lost 1 base and J lost 5, with 8 bases in between. This chain's CDR3 is CASSLTGKDTQYF. The DNA for the CDR3 is TGCGCCAGCAGCTTGACGGGGAAAGATACGCAGTATTTT.

This clone was counted a few times. The V call is TRBV30, the J call TRBJ1-5; D gene uncertain. The CDR3 consists of 13 residues. Deletions cut 0 bases from V and 2 bases from J, with 5 bases between. Germline-derived CDR1 and CDR2 are GTSNPN and SVGIG (reference sequence). Written as DNA, the CDR3 is TGTGCCTGGAGTGTACATCGCAATCAGCCCCAGCATTTT. Encoded protein: CAWSVHRNQPQHF.

This clone appeared a few times. The gene calls are TRBV18 and TRBJ2-5, with 7 nucleotides matching TRBD2. The germline gives CDR1 KGHSH, CDR2 LQKENI. V lost 5 bases and J lost 3; bases outside the gene matches: 6. This CDR3 has 14 amino acids. The CDR3 region has the DNA TGTGCCAGCTCAACCCGAGGGAGGGAAGAGACCCAGTACTTC. Its translation is CASSTRGREETQYF.

This clone was observed a few times. The chain uses TRBV6-4 and TRBJ2-3, with 10 bases aligning to TRBD2. After removal of 4 bases from V and 10 bases from J, the junction contained 5 bases not matched to a gene. The V gene's germline CDR1 is MRHNA and CDR2 SNTAGT. There are 13 residues in the CDR3. The CDR3: CASSATSGTPQYF. The CDR3 DNA sequence: TGTGCCAGCAGTGCAACTAGCGGGACTCCGCAGTATTTT.

This clone was picked up a small number of times. The chain couples TRBV6-1 to TRBJ2-1; 7 bases are shared with TRBD1. The V gene's germline CDR1 is MNHNS and CDR2 SASEGT. CDR3 length: 15 amino acids. The ends lost 10 bases at V and 0 bases at J; junction bases unmatched: 9. The CDR3 reads CATDAGTVSYNEQFF. CDR3 nucleotides: TGTGCCACGGATGCCGGGACAGTCTCCTACAATGAGCAGTTCTTC.

Note on this clone: This sample also contains other DNA sequences that code for the same CDR3. The J gene is TRBJ1-1, the V gene TRBV18; D remains unclear. V shed 0 bases and J shed 1 base, with 6 bases lying between them. Germline values: CDR1 KGHSH, CDR2 LQKENI. There are 14 residues in the CDR3. The CDR3 here is CASSPPASNTEAFF. DNA of the CDR3: TGTGCCAGCTCACCACCAGCTTCGAACACTGAAGCTTTCTTT.

This clone came up a few times. This chain uses TRBV7-2 with TRBJ1-4, with D perhaps TRBD1 (6 bases). Per the germline V gene, CDR1 is SGHTA and CDR2 is FQGNSA. This CDR3 region has 15 residues. V gave up 2 bases and J gave up 3 bases, with 10 bases separating them. The CDR3 sequence: CASSLNAGANEKLFF. In DNA, the CDR3 is TGTGCCAGCAGCTTAAATGCAGGGGCTAATGAAAAACTGTTTTTT.

At least ten counts were recorded for this clone. The rearrangement uses TRBV7-9 and TRBJ2-6; D ambiguous. Germline assignment: CDR1 SEHNR and CDR2 FQNEAQ (reference sequence). The CDR3 has 13 residues. V was cut by 4 bases and J by 2 bases, with 3 bases left in between. CDR3 in DNA: TGTGCCAGCAGCTCTACTGGGGCCAACGTCCTGACTTTC. Translation gives CASSSTGANVLTF.